The sequence of this T cell receptor beta chain was determined in a study of blood T cells in healthy people across ages. CDR3 size: 13 residues. Deletions cut 8 bases from V and 8 bases from J, with 16 bases between. Then a second PCR, running about 7 to 11 cycles, was carried out with a sample-barcoded 5' primer and a J-beta primer mix. All cDNA molecules were each tagged by a template-switch adaptor with 12 random nucleotides. TCRdb analysed the 5' RACE reads with MiXCR anew, one entry per CDR3 protein. The sample lists approximately 940,000 distinct CDR3 sequences, around 48% occurring once. The study's findings and limits: The percentage of naive T cells correlated strongly with TCR beta diversity.

About this clonotype itself: Its antigen is unknown.

The clonotype was recovered from a man younger than 40 in good health. The V call is TRBV12-3 or TRBV12-4, the J call TRBJ2-4; D possibly corresponds to TRBD2 (5 bases). The sample consisted of blood. This chain's CDR3 is CASCLGLRDIQYF. As DNA, the CDR3 is TGTGCCAGCTGCTTAGGGTTGCGGGACATTCAGTACTTC.